Below are 9 T cell receptor beta chains sequenced from a single sample in a study of cytomegalovirus exposure and HLA in healthy donors. Primers for the PCR totalled 60 Vbeta and 13 Jbeta. Sequencing was performed with immunoSEQ multiplex PCR; in TCRdb, only in-frame clones are kept and a portion is missing. Among fewer than 120,000 clones listed, about 80% were seen once. The sequenced sample was PBMCs. Receptors originate from a woman aged 55 to 70 in good health and CMV-seropositive.

The chain employs TRBV11-2 and TRBJ2-7; 7 bases are shared with TRBD2. CDR3 length: 15 residues. V lost 2 bases to trimming and J lost 4 bases; unmatched junction nucleotides: 8. From germline, CDR1 is SGHAT and CDR2 FQNNGV. CDR3 sequence: CASSLKLAETYEQYF. The CDR3 nucleotides are TGTGCCAGCAGCTTAAAGCTAGCGGAAACGTACGAGCAGTACTTC.

In this sample, this clone turned up once. The chain employs TRBV7-9 and TRBJ1-1, with D possibly matching TRBD1 (5 bases). The V and J ends lost 5 bases and 0 bases respectively, with 19 bases between them. CDR3 length equals 17 residues. Germline loops: CDR1 SEHNR, CDR2 FQNEAQ (reference sequence). The CDR3 nucleotides read TGTGCCAGCAGCGCCTCGGGTTGGGGGGTGGTGAACACTGAAGCTTTCTTT. Protein product: CASSASGWGVVNTEAFF.

The count of this clone is one. The chain recombines TRBV2 with TRBJ2-1; D is unresolved. Germline CDR1 SNHLY, CDR2 FYNNEI. V lost 6 bases to trimming and J lost 4 bases, with 10 bases between them. The CDR3 extends over 13 amino acids. The CDR3 DNA reads TGTGCCAGCAGCGCCGACTTATACAATGAGCAGTTCTTC. Residues: CASSADLYNEQFF.

This rearrangement joins TRBV18 to TRBJ2-7, with unresolved D. CDR3 length: 16 residues. Germline CDR1 and CDR2: KGHSH and LQKENI. V was clipped by 0 bases and J by 2 bases, with 14 bases between them. DNA of the CDR3: TGTGCCAGCTCACCACCGATTGGGCCCAGACCCTACGAGCAGTACTTC. Protein product: CASSPPIGPRPYEQYF.

The chain is built from TRBV21-1 and TRBJ1-5; TRBD1 reflects the table's D call only, with no check against the DNA. TRBV21-1 is reported as a pseudogene. The CDR3 length is 16 residues. The CDR3, as DNA: TGTGCCAGCAGCAAAGGGGACAGGAATAGCAATCAGCCCCAGCATTTT. Amino acid sequence: CASSKGDRNSNQPQHF.

This clone was detected a few times. This chain joins TRBV6-5 and TRBJ1-3, with TRBD1 matching 10 bases. The J segment lost 4 bases and the V segment lost 1 base, leaving 4 bases of the junction unmatched. Germline lookup yields CDR1 MNHEY and CDR2 SVGAGI. The CDR3 loop spans 16 amino acids. The CDR3 DNA reads as TGTGCCAGCAGTTACTGGGGACAGGGGCCGGGAAACACCATATATTTT. Its translation: CASSYWGQGPGNTIYF.

The gene calls are TRBV5-1 and TRBJ2-7; 12 nucleotides agree with TRBD2. This CDR3 contains 17 residues. The germline V gene has CDR1 SGHRS and CDR2 YFSETQ. Unmatched junction bases numbered 12, after V lost 4 bases and J lost 4 bases. CDR3 DNA: TGCGCCAGCAGCGTTAGACTAGCGGGAGTCCTGGAGTACGAGCAGTACTTC. Residues: CASSVRLAGVLEYEQYF.

This sequence joins TRBV27 and TRBJ2-4; D is perhaps TRBD1 (5 bases). The CDR3 extends over 15 amino acids. The germline gives CDR1 MNHEY, CDR2 SMNVEV (reference sequence). V gave up 3 bases and J gave up 3 bases, with 12 bases separating them. CDR3 protein: CASSFSGFVKNIQYF. Written as DNA, the CDR3 is TGTGCCAGCAGTTTCTCAGGGTTCGTCAAAAACATTCAGTACTTC.

The V and J genes are TRBV10-3 and TRBJ1-5; 7 bases fit TRBD1. Per germline, CDR1 ENHRY and CDR2 SYGVKD. After removal of 10 bases from V and 0 bases from J, the junction contained 6 bases not matched to a gene. CDR3 length: 14 residues. The chain's CDR3 is CASRGGNSNQPQHF. CDR3 nucleotides: TGTGCCAGCAGGGGGGGGAATAGCAATCAGCCCCAGCATTTT.